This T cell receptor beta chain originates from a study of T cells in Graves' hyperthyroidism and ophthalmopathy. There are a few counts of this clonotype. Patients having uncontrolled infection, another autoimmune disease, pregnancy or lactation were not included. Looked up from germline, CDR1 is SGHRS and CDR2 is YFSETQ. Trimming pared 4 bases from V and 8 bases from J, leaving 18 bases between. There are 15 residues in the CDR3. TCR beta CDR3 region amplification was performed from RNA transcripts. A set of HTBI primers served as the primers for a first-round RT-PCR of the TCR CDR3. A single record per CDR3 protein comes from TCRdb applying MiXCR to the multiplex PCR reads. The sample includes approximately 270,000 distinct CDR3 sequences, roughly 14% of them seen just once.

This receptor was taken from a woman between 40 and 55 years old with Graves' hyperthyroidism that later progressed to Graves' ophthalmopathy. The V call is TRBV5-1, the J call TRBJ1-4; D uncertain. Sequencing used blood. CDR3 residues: CASSLGPGVQEKLFF. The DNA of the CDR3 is TGCGCCAGCAGCCTTGGACCTGGGGTCCAAGAAAAACTGTTTTTT. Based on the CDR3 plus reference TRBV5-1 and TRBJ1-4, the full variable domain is KAGVTQTPRYLIKTRGQQVTLSCSPISGHRSVSWYQQTPGQGLQFLFEYFSETQRNKGNFPGRFSGRQFSNSRSEMNVSTLELGDSALYLCASSLGPGVQEKLFFGSGTQLSVL.